The clone carrying this T cell receptor beta chain was seen only a few times. As yet, its antigen is unknown. These data originate in a study of naive and memory T cell subsets. Points from the study as a whole: Naive repertoires, especially CD8, held a few larger clonotypes, possibly memory cells re-expressing CD45RA. The power law exponent of TCR abundance differed between naive and memory cells. Diversity fell and Gini index rose from naive through CM, EM, EMRA. In naive cells, over 85% of TCR sequences were seen only once.

The CDR3 has 16 residues. V lost 0 bases and J 2 bases, leaving 13 bases between the germline ends. Germline assignment: CDR1 LGHNA and CDR2 YSLEER. Two oligonucleotides, mixed equimolar, formed the beta constant-region primer covering TRBC1 and TRBC2. The ligated cDNA underwent four PCR rounds using SP2 and nested alpha and beta constant-region primers. The cDNA 3' end received a ligated single-stranded oligonucleotide carrying the SP2 primer and a 12-nucleotide UMI. TCRdb recomputed calls from the UMI-ligation and nested PCR reads with MiXCR, one row per CDR3 protein. This table has about 99,000 distinct CDR3 sequences, about 14% appearing once.

The TCR originated in a human donor in good health. Specimen: naive CD8+ T cells from blood. V gene TRBV4-3 combines with J gene TRBJ1-1, with D possibly TRBD1 on 6 matching bases. CDR3 sequence: CASSQEGVGANTEAFF. For the CDR3, the DNA is TGCGCCAGCAGCCAAGAAGGGGTGGGGGCAAACACTGAAGCTTTCTTT.